These 30 T cell receptor beta chains originate from one sample sequenced in a study of sequential checkpoint blockade in melanoma. Sequencing was performed with immunoSEQ multiplex PCR; in TCRdb, only in-frame clones are kept and a portion is missing. Of thousands of clones listed, around 30% are singletons. The treatment is: randomized to nivolumab then ipilimumab (arm A) or the reverse (arm B). Here the sequenced sample was tumor tissue (inferred from file names), taken from a patient given nivolumab and ipilimumab in sequence. All receptors derive from a human donor with melanoma.

The chain has TRBV18 and TRBJ1-5; no firm D call. Trimming cost V 2 bases and J 3 bases, with 8 bases left between them. Germline V gives CDR1 KGHSH, CDR2 LQKENI. The CDR3 runs 14 residues. The chain's CDR3 is CASSPGRNNQPQHF. The DNA for the CDR3 is TGTGCCAGCTCACCAGGACGGAACAATCAGCCCCAGCATTTT.

A few counts support this clone. The V gene is TRBV12-5, the J gene TRBJ2-1; possible D gene TRBD2, 6 bases. This CDR3 is 15 amino acids long. Germline V gene sequence: CDR1 LGHNT, CDR2 FRNRAP. CDR3 in amino acids: CASRPSGQGFAEQFF. CDR3 DNA: TGTGCCAGCCGTCCAAGCGGGCAGGGCTTTGCTGAGCAGTTCTTC.

V and J are TRBV19 and TRBJ2-5; 9 bases map to TRBD1. V was pared by 7 bases and J by 3 bases, with 6 bases of the junction left unmatched. There are 14 residues in the CDR3. Germline V gene sequence: CDR1 LNHDA, CDR2 SQIVND (reference sequence). The CDR3 region is CASKRRDREETQYF. The CDR3 DNA follows: TGTGCCAGTAAAAGAAGGGACAGGGAAGAGACCCAGTACTTC. Full variable domain (outside the CDR3, taken from reference TRBV19 and TRBJ2-5): DGGITQSPKYLFRKEGQNVTLSCEQNLNHDAMYWYRQDPGQGLRLIYYSQIVNDFQKGDIAEGYSVSREKKESFPLTVTSAQKNPTAFYLCASKRRDREETQYFGPGTRLLVL.

In its sample, this clone was seen a few times. The J gene is TRBJ2-7, the V gene TRBV11-3; tentatively, D is TRBD1 (6 bases). V was trimmed by 0 bases and J by 2 bases, leaving 8 bases between them. The CDR3 has 14 residues. The germline gives CDR1 SGHNT, CDR2 YENEEA. The CDR3 loop reads CASSLDQGPYEQYF. The CDR3 DNA follows: TGTGCCAGCAGCTTAGACCAGGGGCCCTACGAGCAGTACTTC.

The J gene is TRBJ2-5, the V gene TRBV11-3, with TRBD1 matching over 7 bases. The junction had 3 bases not matched to a gene; V was cut back by 4 bases and J by 1 base. CDR3 length: 14 residues. Germline loops: CDR1 SGHNT, CDR2 YENEEA. CDR3 DNA: TGTGCCAGCAGCTGGACAGGCGCCCAAGAGACCCAGTACTTC. This codes for CASSWTGAQETQYF.

This chain joins TRBV25-1 and TRBJ1-2; 8 bases fit TRBD1. In germline, CDR1 is MGHDK, CDR2 SYGVNS. The CDR3 covers 14 residues. V was pared by 3 bases and J by 4 bases, with 4 bases of the junction left unmatched. The CDR3: CASSDRGQVYGYTF. CDR3 DNA: TGTGCCAGCAGTGACAGGGGGCAGGTCTATGGCTACACCTTC.

V usage is TRBV18 and J usage is TRBJ1-1, with D unresolved. The germline gives CDR1 KGHSH, CDR2 LQKENI. V lost 8 bases, J lost 0 bases, and 16 bases lay in between. This CDR3 region has 15 residues. As DNA, the CDR3 is TGTGCCAGCGTAAATGGCGGAAACATGAACACTGAAGCTTTCTTT. Translated, it gives CASVNGGNMNTEAFF.

In this sample, this clone turned up once. V usage is TRBV14 and J usage is TRBJ2-1, with TRBD2 as a possible D gene (6 bases). This CDR3 is built from 12 residues. Per germline, CDR1 SGHDN and CDR2 FVKESK. V lost 1 base, J lost 15 bases, and 13 bases lay in between. In DNA, the CDR3 is TGTGCCAGCAGCCAAGTGCCGGGGCGGGGGTTCTTC. Its translation is CASSQVPGRGFF.

The chain recombines TRBV19 with TRBJ2-2; 7 positions agree with TRBD1. V gave up 3 bases and J gave up 7 bases; unmatched junction bases: 5. The CDR3 is 14 amino acids. Germline V gives CDR1 LNHDA, CDR2 SQIVND (reference sequence). The DNA for the CDR3 is TGTGCCAGTAGTATTCCGGCAGGGGGCGGGGAGCTGTTTTTT. This codes for CASSIPAGGGELFF.

The J gene is TRBJ2-7, the V gene TRBV28; D remains unclear. CDR3 length: 12 residues. From germline, CDR1 is MDHEN and CDR2 SYDVKM. Between the trimmed V and J ends, which lost 5 bases and 2 bases, there was a span of 7 bases. For the CDR3, the DNA is TGTGCCAGCAGTCCAACTACCTACGAGCAGTACTTC. Protein: CASSPTTYEQYF. The complete variable domain, with remaining parts taken from reference TRBV28 and TRBJ2-7, reads DVKVTQSSRYLVKRTGEKVFLECVQDMDHENMFWYRQDPGLGLRLIYFSYDVKMKEKGDIPEGYSVSREKKERFSLILESASTNQTSMYLCASSPTTYEQYFGPGTRLTVT.

This clone was detected a few times. The chain's CDR3 is CASSATGARGAKNIQYF. The CDR3 region has the DNA TGTGCCAGCTCCGCGACAGGGGCTCGAGGGGCCAAAAACATTCAGTACTTC. V usage is TRBV6-8 and J usage is TRBJ2-4; TRBD1 aligns across 8 bases. Germline V lookup: CDR1 MNHGY, CDR2 SAAAGT. The V segment lost 8 bases and the J segment 1 base; nucleotides outside the gene matches: 13. This CDR3 has 17 residues.

The genes are TRBV11-3 and TRBJ2-4; D not resolved. Germline loops: CDR1 SGHNT, CDR2 YENEEA. The CDR3 spans 16 residues. Trimming shortened V by 6 bases and J by 0 bases, and 15 bases separated the two germline ends. CDR3 nucleotides: TGTGCCAGCAGTCGACCCGACTCTTTAGCCAAAAACATTCAGTACTTC. Encoded protein: CASSRPDSLAKNIQYF.

In DNA form, the CDR3 reads TGCGCCAGCAAGGAACAGGGTCTACAGAACTATGGCTACACCTTC. Translating it yields CASKEQGLQNYGYTF. The chain is built from TRBV5-1 and TRBJ1-2; a weak D match, TRBD1 (6 bases). There are 15 residues in the CDR3. Trimming shortened V by 6 bases and J by 2 bases, and 17 bases separated the two germline ends. Germline V CDR1 and CDR2: SGHRS, YFSETQ.

V gene TRBV18 combines with J gene TRBJ1-3, with 12 bases matching TRBD1. V shed 5 bases, J shed 2 bases, and the junction held 4 bases outside the gene matches. The germline V gene encodes CDR1 KGHSH and CDR2 LQKENI. The CDR3 covers 16 residues. In DNA, the CDR3 is TGTGCCAGCTCATCAGGGACAGGGGGCACTGGAAACACCATATATTTT. Protein: CASSSGTGGTGNTIYF.

The chain links TRBV19 to TRBJ2-5; D is possibly TRBD2 (6 bases). The length of the CDR3 is 12 residues. The germline V gene has CDR1 LNHDA and CDR2 SQIVND (reference sequence). The V gene lost 5 bases and the J gene lost 4 bases, with 8 bases spanning the gap. CDR3 DNA sequence: TGTGCCAGTAGTGGTAGCGGAGAGACCCAGTACTTC. Its translation is CASSGSGETQYF.

This clone has only a few counts. J is TRBJ2-5 and V is TRBV9, with TRBD1 matching 11 bases. This CDR3 is 17 amino acids long. Germline CDR1 and CDR2: SGDLS and YYNGEE. V lost 4 bases, J lost 5 bases, and 13 bases stayed unmatched. The CDR3 loop reads CASSPRGGTGGLETQYF. DNA for the CDR3: TGTGCCAGCAGCCCAAGAGGCGGGACAGGGGGTTTGGAGACCCAGTACTTC.

This clone was picked up many times. The gene calls are TRBV11-3 and TRBJ2-3; D unclear. CDR1 SGHNT and CDR2 YENEEA come from the germline V gene. V was clipped by 1 base and J by 0 bases, with 8 bases between them. This CDR3 region has 15 residues. The CDR3 region has the DNA TGTGCCAGCAGCTTAGTGGTGCTCAGCACAGATACGCAGTATTTT. This sequence encodes CASSLVVLSTDTQYF.

The chain recombines TRBV30 with TRBJ2-1, with TRBD2 matching over 12 bases. Losses at the gene ends were 0 bases for V and 7 bases for J; bases not matched to a gene: 4. The CDR3 is 15 amino acids. Germline values: CDR1 GTSNPN, CDR2 SVGIG (reference sequence). The CDR3 sequence: CAWSVTLAGGNEQFF. Here the CDR3 DNA reads TGTGCCTGGAGTGTAACCCTAGCGGGAGGGAATGAGCAGTTCTTC.

The genes are TRBV5-1 and TRBJ2-1; 9 bases are a match to TRBD1. The CDR3 is made up of 14 amino acids. The junction had 6 bases not matched to a gene; V was cut back by 4 bases and J by 7 bases. Germline CDR1 and CDR2: SGHRS and YFSETQ. The CDR3 loop reads CASSPGTGLNEQFF. Here the CDR3 DNA reads TGCGCCAGCAGCCCAGGGACAGGGTTGAATGAGCAGTTCTTC.

A few counts support this clone. This chain connects TRBV11-3 to TRBJ2-2; 8 positions match TRBD2. CDR3 length: 15 residues. Germline CDR1 reads SGHNT; CDR2 reads YENEEA. Trimming cost V 8 bases and J 0 bases; bases outside gene matches: 5. CDR3 protein: CASSRGASNTGELFF. The CDR3 nucleotides are TGTGCCAGCTCGCGGGGGGCCTCGAACACCGGGGAGCTGTTTTTT.

The table lists this clone with a few counts. The chain couples TRBV6-8 to TRBJ1-4, with D possibly matching TRBD1 (5 bases). V lost 3 bases to trimming and J lost 7 bases, with 15 bases between them. This CDR3 has 15 residues. Per germline, CDR1 MNHGY and CDR2 SAAAGT. CDR3 sequence: CASSYRQGVGEKLFF. DNA for the CDR3: TGTGCCAGCAGTTATCGGCAGGGCGTGGGTGAAAAACTGTTTTTT.

This clone showed up just a few times. The V and J genes are TRBV6-8 and TRBJ1-5, with D unclear. The CDR3 extends over 14 amino acids. Trimming stripped 6 bases from V and 1 base from J, with 10 bases between. Germline CDR1 and CDR2: MNHGY and SAAAGT. Here the CDR3 reads CASSYVGSNQPQHF. Here the CDR3 DNA reads TGTGCCAGCAGCTACGTAGGAAGCAATCAGCCCCAGCATTTT.

The V and J genes are TRBV11-3 and TRBJ2-7, with 11 bases fitting TRBD1. The junction had 6 bases not matched to a gene; V was cut back by 4 bases and J by 7 bases. Looked up from germline, CDR1 is SGHNT and CDR2 is YENEEA. CDR3 length: 14 residues. In DNA form, the CDR3 reads TGTGCCAGCAGCTCGCCGGGACAGGGGGAAGAGCAGTACTTC. It specifies CASSSPGQGEEQYF.

This clone has just a few counts. The rearrangement uses TRBV1 and TRBJ2-5; the table's D call of TRBD2 was not tested on the DNA. TRBV1 is reported as a pseudogene. The CDR3 has 16 residues. The CDR3 region has the DNA TGCACCAGCAGCCAATGTACTAGCGGGAGGAGAGAGACCCAGTACTTC. Protein product: CTSSQCTSGRRETQYF.

The V and J genes are TRBV23-1 and TRBJ2-4; 9 bases match TRBD1. TRBV23-1 is an open reading frame, and its role is uncertain. The CDR3 has 19 residues. J was trimmed by 1 base and V by 0 bases; bases with no gene match: 10. CDR3 sequence: CASSQSGGTGNKAKNIQYF. The DNA for the CDR3 is TGCGCCAGCAGTCAATCGGGAGGGACAGGGAATAAGGCCAAAAACATTCAGTACTTC.

This clone was found a few times. The rearrangement uses TRBV15 and TRBJ2-1; no clear D. Looked up from germline, CDR1 is LNHNV and CDR2 is YYDKDF (reference sequence). V lost 0 bases and J lost 7, with 13 bases in between. The CDR3 has 15 amino acids. The CDR3 DNA reads TGTGCCACCAGCAGAGACGGGTCGAACGAGAATGAGCAGTTCTTC. This translates into CATSRDGSNENEQFF.

The chain links TRBV5-1 to TRBJ1-1; D not certain. The V gene's germline CDR1 is SGHRS and CDR2 YFSETQ. The CDR3 contains 17 residues. Between the trimmed V and J ends, which lost 0 bases and 1 base, there was a span of 16 bases. CDR3 coding DNA: TGCGCCAGCAGCTTGGCAGCACACGGCGAACCGAACACTGAAGCTTTCTTT. Its translation is CASSLAAHGEPNTEAFF.

The gene calls are TRBV19 and TRBJ1-1; 9 bases align to TRBD1. The CDR3 spans 14 residues. The junction had 9 bases not matched to a gene; V was cut back by 6 bases and J by 7 bases. Germline lookup yields CDR1 LNHDA and CDR2 SQIVND (reference sequence). DNA for the CDR3: TGTGCCAGTAGGACCCCGGGACAGGGAGTTGAAGCTTTCTTT. Encoded protein: CASRTPGQGVEAFF.

The chain is built from TRBV19 and TRBJ1-5; 12 bases match TRBD1. This CDR3 region has 21 residues. Germline CDR1 and CDR2: LNHDA and SQIVND (reference sequence). V lost 4 bases to trimming and J lost 0 bases; unmatched junction nucleotides: 16. The CDR3: CASSTRPRGTGGRDSNQPQHF. The CDR3 DNA sequence: TGTGCCAGTAGTACCCGCCCGAGAGGGACAGGGGGCCGGGATAGCAATCAGCCCCAGCATTTT.

The table lists this clone with a few counts. This chain joins TRBV6-7 and TRBJ1-2; perhaps TRBD1 as D (5 bases). TRBV6-7 is given ORF status, its function remaining uncertain. The CDR3 sequence is 11 residues long. Trimming stripped 8 bases from V and 2 bases from J, with 6 bases between. In DNA, the CDR3 is TGTGCCAGCCGGGACAACTATGGCTACACCTTC. Its protein product is CASRDNYGYTF.